This paragraph reports one T cell receptor (beta chain). Antigen specificity is unknown. The data were produced by immunoSEQ multiplex PCR, yet TCRdb's version contains in-frame clones alone and is incomplete. In the table there are roughly 250,000 clones, more than 75% of which are singletons. This entry is derived from a study of cytomegalovirus exposure and HLA in healthy donors. Looking at the study overall: In a later analysis, it was reported that the approximately 110 validation repertoires had been produced on the same platform as the roughly 610 repertoires belonging to the first cohort.

CDR3 size: 15 residues. The V end was cut by 5 bases, the J end by 6 bases, with 14 bases between. Germline CDR1 and CDR2: SGHTA and FQGNSA. Among the roughly 110 subjects of the validation cohort, separate from the roughly 700-subject first cohort, were the donors. General observations from the study: Cytomegalovirus association was assigned to about 150 TCR beta chains. Most TCR sequences showed up rarely, but some public TCRs showed up in many donors.

The material sequenced was PBMCs. The sequence derives from a man aged 18 to 29 in good health and CMV-seronegative. The chain couples TRBV7-2 to TRBJ1-6; tentatively, D is TRBD1 (6 bases). The CDR3 DNA reads as TGTGCCAGCAGCCCACGGGACAAAGCTAATTCACCCCTCCACTTT. Residues: CASSPRDKANSPLHF.